The rows below give T cell receptor beta chains drawn from one sample of a study of cytomegalovirus exposure and HLA in healthy donors. The repertoire was sequenced with immunoSEQ multiplex PCR; TCRdb's copy has only in-frame clones and lacks some. This sample has 100,000 or so clones, with around 75% found just once. Sequencing used PBMCs. These receptors came from a man younger than 40 in good health and CMV-seronegative. Both conserved end residues are part of each CDR3. D genes are given only for firm matches. Not all rows give a size; the values are once, few, many and, for expanded clones, a class.

j_call cdr3_length clone_size v_call d_call cdr3_nt cdr3_aa
TRBJ1-2 15 NA TRBV6-5 NA TGTGCCAGCAGTTACGGGAGGGGAGAGCTCAGGGGCTACACCTTC CASSYGRGELRGYTF
TRBJ2-5 13 NA TRBV6-5 NA TGTGCCAGCAGTCTACAGGGACAAGAGACCCAGTACTTC CASSLQGQETQYF
TRBJ2-7 13 NA TRBV29-1 NA TGCAGCGTTGAAGATCTAGGGGGCTACGAGCAGTACTTC CSVEDLGGYEQYF
TRBJ2-3 13 NA TRBV9 NA TGTGCCAGCACCACCCCAGGGGCAGATACGCAGTATTTT CASTTPGADTQYF
TRBJ1-2 15 once TRBV5-1 TRBD1 TGCGCCAGCAGCCCAGGACAGGGGGCGCAGAGTGGCTACACCTTC CASSPGQGAQSGYTF
TRBJ2-7 16 NA TRBV6-6 TRBD1 TGTGCCAGCAGTTACACCCTGACAGGGGGCAACTACGAGCAGTACTTC CASSYTLTGGNYEQYF
TRBJ2-3 16 NA TRBV27 TRBD2 TGTGCCAGCAGTTTAACACTAGCGGGAGTACCAGATACGCAGTATTTT CASSLTLAGVPDTQYF
TRBJ2-3 14 NA TRBV2 NA TGTGCCAGCAGGGGAATTCAGGGGACAGATACGCAGTATTTT CASRGIQGTDTQYF
TRBJ1-5 16 NA TRBV7-2 NA TGTGCCAGCAGCTTAAGGGGAGGCTCTAGCAATCAGCCCCAGCATTTT CASSLRGGSSNQPQHF
TRBJ1-1 13 NA TRBV30 NA TGTGCCTGGACGGGGACACAGAACACTGAAGCTTTCTTT CAWTGTQNTEAFF
TRBJ2-5 12 once TRBV6-1 TRBD2 TGTGCCAGCAGTGCCGGGAGGGAGACCCAGTACTTC CASSAGRETQYF
TRBJ2-7 12 NA TRBV7-9 NA TGTGCCAGCAGCTTGGGGGGGACAGGCATACAGTTC CASSLGGTGIQF
TRBJ1-2 15 NA TRBV6-6 NA TGTGCCAGCAGCCCTCGGGAGACGCCCCCGGGAGGCTACACCTTC CASSPRETPPGGYTF
TRBJ1-4 16 NA TRBV28 NA TGTGCCAGCAGTACCTCATTCGGGGGTACTAATGAAAAACTGTTTTTT CASSTSFGGTNEKLFF
TRBJ2-7 14 NA TRBV4-2 TRBD1 TGTGCCAGCAGCCAAGGGACAGGGGCCCACGAGCAGTACTTC CASSQGTGAHEQYF
TRBJ2-5 15 NA TRBV7-2 NA TGTGCCAGCAGCTCGAACAGGGGAGGAGGAGAGACCCAGTACTTC CASSSNRGGGETQYF
TRBJ2-2 13 NA TRBV5-1 NA TGCGCCAGCAGGATTGGAGGAACCGGGGAGCTGTTTTTT CASRIGGTGELFF
TRBJ2-1 14 few TRBV27 NA TGTGCCAGCAGTTTTGGGCTAGCTTACAATGAGCAGTTCTTC CASSFGLAYNEQFF
TRBJ2-5 15 once TRBV7-9 NA TGTGCCAGCAGCTCCAGAGCCCGGGACTCAGAGACCCAGTACTTC CASSSRARDSETQYF
TRBJ1-1 16 NA TRBV5-1 NA TGCGCCAGCAGGAAACAATCCGGGGTTACGAACACTGAAGCTTTCTTT CASRKQSGVTNTEAFF
TRBJ2-7 13 NA TRBV6-5 NA TGTGCCAGTACACGGGACATCTCCTACGAGCAGTACTTC CASTRDISYEQYF
TRBJ2-7 13 NA TRBV5-4 NA TGTGCCAGCAGCTTGGTCTCCAGGGGCGAGCAGTACTTC CASSLVSRGEQYF
TRBJ2-5 16 NA TRBV7-9 NA TGTGCCAGCAGCTTTTCAGGGACACCCGAGCGGGAGACCCAGTACTTC CASSFSGTPERETQYF
TRBJ1-5 13 NA TRBV5-1 NA TGCGCCAGCAGCTTGAGGGAGGATCAGCCCCAGCATTTT CASSLREDQPQHF
TRBJ1-5 13 NA TRBV6-1 NA TGTGCCAGCAGCGGGGGGAAAGATCAGCCCCAGCATTTT CASSGGKDQPQHF
TRBJ2-5 11 NA TRBV19 NA TGTGCCAGTAGTACCGTTGAGACCCAGTACTTC CASSTVETQYF
TRBJ2-7 12 NA TRBV2 NA TGTGCCAGCGGGCAGCTCCCCTACGAGCAGTACTTC CASGQLPYEQYF